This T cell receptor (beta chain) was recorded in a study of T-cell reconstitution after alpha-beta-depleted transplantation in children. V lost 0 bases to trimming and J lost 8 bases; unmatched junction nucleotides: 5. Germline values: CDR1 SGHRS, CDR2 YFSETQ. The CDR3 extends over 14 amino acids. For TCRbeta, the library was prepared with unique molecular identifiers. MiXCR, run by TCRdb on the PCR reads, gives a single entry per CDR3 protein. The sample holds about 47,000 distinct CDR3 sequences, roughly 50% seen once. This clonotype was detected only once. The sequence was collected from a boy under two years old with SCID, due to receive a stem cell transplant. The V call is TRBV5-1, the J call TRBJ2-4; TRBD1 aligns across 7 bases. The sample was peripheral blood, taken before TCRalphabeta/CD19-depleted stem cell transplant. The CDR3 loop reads CASSLVQGVDIQYF. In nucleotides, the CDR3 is TGCGCCAGCAGCTTGGTCCAGGGGGTGGACATTCAGTACTTC. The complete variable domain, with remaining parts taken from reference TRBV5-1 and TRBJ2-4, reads KAGVTQTPRYLIKTRGQQVTLSCSPISGHRSVSWYQQTPGQGLQFLFEYFSETQRNKGNFPGRFSGRQFSNSRSEMNVSTLELGDSALYLCASSLVQGVDIQYFGAGTRLSVL.